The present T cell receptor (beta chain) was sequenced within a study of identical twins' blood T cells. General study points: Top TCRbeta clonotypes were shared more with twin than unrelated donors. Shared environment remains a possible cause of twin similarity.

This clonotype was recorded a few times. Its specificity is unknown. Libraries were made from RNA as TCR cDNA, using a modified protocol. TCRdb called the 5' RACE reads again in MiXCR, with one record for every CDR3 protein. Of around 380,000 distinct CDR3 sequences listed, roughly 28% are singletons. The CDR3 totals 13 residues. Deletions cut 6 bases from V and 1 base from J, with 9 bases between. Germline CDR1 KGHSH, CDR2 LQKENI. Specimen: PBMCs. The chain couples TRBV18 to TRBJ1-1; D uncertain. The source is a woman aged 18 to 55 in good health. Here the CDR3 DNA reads TGTGCCAGCTCTGAGACGACGAACACTGAAGCTTTCTTT. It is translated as CASSETTNTEAFF. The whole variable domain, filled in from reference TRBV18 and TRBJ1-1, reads NAGVMQNPRHLVRRRGQEARLRCSPMKGHSHVYWYRQLPEEGLKFMVYLQKENIIDESGMPKERFSAEFPKEGPSILRIQQVVRGDSAAYFCASSETTNTEAFFGQGTRLTVV.